One TCR beta chain is described in this entry. Per the original data handling: Amplification of reference gene primers provided the estimated nucleated cell counts. Sequenced by immunoSEQ multiplex PCR; TCRdb stores in-frame clones only, minus some. The V and J calls and clone size were taken over from that table, and D and trimming were inferred from the DNA. This table has approximately 65,000 clones, 90% appearing once. The sample belongs to a study of blood T cell repertoires in COVID-19. The overall study: Spain, Italy and the United States supplied samples that represented acute and convalescent COVID-19. Nucleic acid was either cDNA or gDNA, and it came from T cells, B-cell-depleted T cells, or PBMCs.

The sequence was collected from a woman aged 18 to 35 with acute or convalescent COVID-19. What was sequenced was peripheral blood.

The CDR3, as DNA: TGTGCCAGCAGCTTAGCGTTTCCAGGGGCCCCATCATACGAGCAGTACTTC. Its protein is CASSLAFPGAPSYEQYF. This chain uses TRBV7-9 with TRBJ2-7; D is possibly TRBD1 (6 bases). The CDR3 runs 17 residues. The germline V gene has CDR1 SEHNR and CDR2 FQNEAQ (reference sequence). V lost 0 bases and J lost 4, with 19 bases in between. The full variable domain, with the rest looked up from reference TRBV7-9 and TRBJ2-7, is DTGVSQNPRHKITKRGQNVTFRCDPISEHNRLYWYRQTLGQGPEFLTYFQNEAQLEKSRLLSDRFSAERPKGSFSTLEIQRTEQGDSAMYLCASSLAFPGAPSYEQYFGPGTRLTVT.